This T cell receptor beta chain was sequenced for a study of T cell responses to AZD1222 COVID-19 vaccine. The repertoire was sequenced with immunoSEQ multiplex PCR; TCRdb's copy has only in-frame clones and lacks some. The sample lists roughly 150,000 clones; approximately 91% were seen once. The CDR3 covers 15 residues. The ends lost 5 bases at V and 10 bases at J; junction bases unmatched: 9. Germline lookup yields CDR1 SGHAT and CDR2 FQDESV (reference sequence). The V gene is TRBV11-1, the J gene TRBJ2-1; 12 bases match TRBD2. The source material was peripheral blood, sampled 28 days after the second AZD1222 dose. This receptor was obtained from an adult who received the AZD1222 COVID-19 vaccine. This chain's CDR3 is CASSPRTSGDWEQFF. The CDR3 DNA follows: TGTGCCAGCAGCCCACGGACTAGCGGGGATTGGGAGCAGTTCTTC.